The 27 T cell receptor beta chains below come from one sample, sequenced in a study of blood T cell repertoires in COVID-19. Sequenced by immunoSEQ multiplex PCR; TCRdb stores in-frame clones only, minus some. This table has 380,000 or so clones, 89% appearing once. Material for sequencing was peripheral blood. The receptors derive from a man between 40 and 49 years old with acute or convalescent COVID-19.

The V and J genes are TRBV27 and TRBJ1-2, with D perhaps TRBD1 (5 bases). This CDR3 is built from 14 residues. Trimming shortened V by 2 bases and J by 7 bases, and 14 bases separated the two germline ends. Germline V lookup: CDR1 MNHEY, CDR2 SMNVEV (reference sequence). The CDR3 loop reads CASSLGAGIRGYTF. DNA of the CDR3: TGTGCCAGCAGTTTAGGGGCAGGGATTCGTGGCTACACCTTC.

J is TRBJ1-3 and V is TRBV5-1; 7 bases fit TRBD1. The CDR3 consists of 17 residues. Germline assignment: CDR1 SGHRS and CDR2 YFSETQ. V lost 3 bases, J lost 1 base, and 10 bases stayed unmatched. CDR3 residues: CASSSRGQGLSGNTIYF. The CDR3 nucleotides read TGCGCCAGCAGCTCGAGGGGGCAGGGATTGTCTGGAAACACCATATATTTT. The entire variable domain, with the rest obtained from reference TRBV5-1 and TRBJ1-3, is as follows: KAGVTQTPRYLIKTRGQQVTLSCSPISGHRSVSWYQQTPGQGLQFLFEYFSETQRNKGNFPGRFSGRQFSNSRSEMNVSTLELGDSALYLCASSSRGQGLSGNTIYFGEGSWLTVV.

V and J are TRBV9 and TRBJ2-4; 7 bases match TRBD2. The V gene end was trimmed by 6 bases and the J gene end by 7 bases; junction bases not matched to a gene: 7. This CDR3 comprises 13 residues. Germline V gene lookup returns CDR1 SGDLS and CDR2 YYNGEE. CDR3 nucleotide sequence: TGTGCCAGCAACCAAGGGGAGGGGAACATTCAGTACTTC. Translated, it gives CASNQGEGNIQYF.

The rearrangement joins TRBV19 to TRBJ1-4, with 7 nucleotides matching TRBD1. Per germline, CDR1 LNHDA and CDR2 SQIVND (reference sequence). The CDR3 spans 14 residues. Trimming took 5 bases from V and 5 from J; bases not matched to a gene: 5. The CDR3 nucleotides are TGTGCCAGTAGTCCCGGACAGGCGAATGAAAAACTGTTTTTT. Translated: CASSPGQANEKLFF. The full variable domain, completed using reference TRBV19 and TRBJ1-4, is DGGITQSPKYLFRKEGQNVTLSCEQNLNHDAMYWYRQDPGQGLRLIYYSQIVNDFQKGDIAEGYSVSREKKESFPLTVTSAQKNPTAFYLCASSPGQANEKLFFGSGTQLSVL.

This clone was detected a few times. The genes are TRBV7-2 and TRBJ1-1; the match to TRBD1 covers 7 bases. V shed 1 base, J shed 0 bases, and the junction held 8 bases outside the gene matches. This CDR3 spans 17 amino acids. Germline assignment: CDR1 SGHTA and CDR2 FQGNSA. CDR3 amino acids: CASSLGTGGGMNTEAFF. The CDR3 region has the DNA TGTGCCAGCAGCTTAGGGACAGGAGGCGGGATGAACACTGAAGCTTTCTTT.

Only one count was recorded for this clone. The chain employs TRBV30 and TRBJ1-1; TRBD1 might be the D (5 bases). Germline CDR1 reads GTSNPN; CDR2 reads SVGIG (reference sequence). The CDR3 is 13 residues long. Deletions cut 1 base from V and 7 bases from J, with 13 bases between. The CDR3 region is CAWSGGDGDEAFF. The CDR3 DNA is TGTGCCTGGAGTGGCGGGGACGGCGATGAAGCTTTCTTT.

The genes are TRBV28 and TRBJ1-6; tentative D call: TRBD1 (5 bases). Germline CDR1 and CDR2: MDHEN and SYDVKM. V shed 7 bases and J shed 6 bases, with 13 bases lying between them. The CDR3 length is 14 residues. As DNA, the CDR3 is TGTGCCAGCACCAATCGGCAGGGTAATTCACCCCTCCACTTT. As protein: CASTNRQGNSPLHF.

The sample holds a few counts of this clone. This sequence joins TRBV28 and TRBJ1-2; D is ambiguous. Trimming shortened V by 1 base and J by 8 bases, and 14 bases separated the two germline ends. Germline assignment: CDR1 MDHEN and CDR2 SYDVKM. CDR3 length equals 14 residues. CDR3 in amino acids: CASSLSAGVEGYTF. CDR3 nucleotide sequence: TGTGCCAGCAGTTTATCGGCCGGGGTAGAGGGCTACACCTTC.

The chain uses TRBV18 and TRBJ1-1, with 7 bases fitting TRBD1. Germline CDR1 reads KGHSH; CDR2 reads LQKENI. The CDR3 is 12 residues long. Trimming removed 6 bases from V and 6 bases from J; junction bases left unmatched: 4. The CDR3 here is CASSRQGAEAFF. CDR3 in DNA: TGTGCCAGCTCCCGACAGGGTGCTGAAGCTTTCTTT.

This clone was picked up a small number of times. The V and J genes are TRBV20-1 and TRBJ1-2; no firm D call. This CDR3 is 11 amino acids long. Trimming took 5 bases from V and 8 from J, leaving 12 bases between them. The germline V gene encodes CDR1 DFQATT and CDR2 SNEGSKA (reference sequence). The CDR3 is CSAPVRIGYTF. CDR3 sequence (DNA): TGCAGTGCTCCTGTCAGGATCGGCTACACCTTC.

V and J are TRBV4-2 and TRBJ2-5, with 8 bases identical to TRBD2. CDR1 is LGHNA, CDR2 YNFKEQ, per germline. Trimming cost V 4 bases and J 2 bases; bases outside gene matches: 9. The CDR3 sequence is 16 residues long. The CDR3 DNA sequence: TGTGCCAGCAGCCCCTTGTGGGGACTAGATCAAGAGACCCAGTACTTC. Translated, it gives CASSPLWGLDQETQYF.

This rearrangement joins TRBV27 to TRBJ1-6; 10 positions agree with TRBD1. The CDR3 runs 17 residues. V lost 0 bases to trimming and J lost 10 bases; unmatched junction nucleotides: 9. Germline CDR1 MNHEY, CDR2 SMNVEV (reference sequence). CDR3 in DNA: TGTGCCAGCAGTTTATCACGCCGGGACAGGGGTGACTCACCCCTCCACTTT. Its protein is CASSLSRRDRGDSPLHF.

V is TRBV5-8 and J is TRBJ1-5; possible D gene TRBD1, 5 bases. Germline V gene sequence: CDR1 SGHTS, CDR2 YDEGEE. The CDR3 consists of 15 residues. The germline V and J ends were trimmed by 0 bases and 5 bases, with 12 bases remaining between them. The CDR3 coding sequence is TGTGCCAGCAGCTTGGAAGGGGTTGCGCATCAGCCCCAGCATTTT. This encodes CASSLEGVAHQPQHF.

This chain joins TRBV5-4 and TRBJ2-7, with 14 bases identical to TRBD2. The germline V gene has CDR1 SGHNT and CDR2 YYREEE (reference sequence). This CDR3 spans 15 amino acids. V trimming: 3 bases; J trimming: 3 bases; junction bases outside the gene matches: 2. CDR3 loop: CASSSGLAGGYEQYF. CDR3 bases: TGTGCCAGCAGCTCCGGACTAGCGGGAGGCTACGAGCAGTACTTC.

This clone was counted between two and nine times. The V call is TRBV24-1, the J call TRBJ1-2; 8 bases fit TRBD1. Germline V gene data show CDR1 as KGHDR and CDR2 as SFDVKD. The J segment lost 2 bases and the V segment lost 6 bases, leaving 4 bases of the junction unmatched. The CDR3 has 14 amino acids. CDR3 nucleotides: TGTGCCACCAGTACCGGGACAGGAAACTATGGCTACACCTTC. It codes for CATSTGTGNYGYTF.

This rearrangement joins TRBV12-5 to TRBJ2-2; D is unclear. In germline, CDR1 is LGHNT, CDR2 FRNRAP. The CDR3 is made up of 12 amino acids. Trimming shortened V by 6 bases and J by 5 bases, and 7 bases separated the two germline ends. The CDR3 spells CASGPGTGELFF. The CDR3 DNA follows: TGTGCTAGTGGCCCCGGGACCGGGGAGCTGTTTTTT.

This clone appeared a single time. J is TRBJ2-1 and V is TRBV2, with a possible D match to TRBD2 (5 bases). The CDR3 contains 13 residues. The V end was cut by 4 bases, the J end by 8 bases, with 12 bases between. Per the germline V gene, CDR1 is SNHLY and CDR2 is FYNNEI. The DNA for the CDR3 is TGTGCCAGCAGTGTTTATATGAGGGATGAGCAGTTCTTC. The encoded protein is CASSVYMRDEQFF.

This clone showed up just once. The chain recombines TRBV4-2 with TRBJ2-2; 12 bases are a match to TRBD2. The CDR3 length is 16 residues. The V segment lost 2 bases and the J segment 7 bases; nucleotides outside the gene matches: 5. In germline, CDR1 is LGHNA, CDR2 YNFKEQ. CDR3 loop: CASSQQTSGSSGELFF. The CDR3 DNA sequence: TGTGCCAGCAGCCAACAGACTAGCGGGAGCAGCGGGGAGCTGTTTTTT.

The gene calls are TRBV5-1 and TRBJ1-2; 10 bases match TRBD1. This CDR3 region has 15 residues. Germline V CDR1 and CDR2: SGHRS, YFSETQ. Trimming at V came to 4 bases and at J to 4 bases, leaving 7 bases not matched to a gene. This CDR3 is CASSAGQGVVYGYTF. In DNA form, the CDR3 reads TGCGCCAGCAGCGCTGGACAGGGGGTTGTCTATGGCTACACCTTC.

V usage is TRBV11-3 and J usage is TRBJ2-5; TRBD1 agrees at 8 bases. V lost 4 bases and J lost 2; bases outside the gene matches: 6. Germline V CDR1 and CDR2: SGHNT, YENEEA. This CDR3 contains 15 residues. DNA for the CDR3: TGTGCCAGCAGCTCACCTAGACAGGGGCAAGAGACCCAGTACTTC. It codes for CASSSPRQGQETQYF.

The genes are TRBV4-1 and TRBJ2-1, with a tentative D call TRBD2 (5 bases). Trimming pared 2 bases from V and 6 bases from J, leaving 20 bases between. The CDR3 contains 17 residues. From germline, CDR1 is MGHRA and CDR2 YSYEKL. For the CDR3, the DNA is TGCGCCAGCAGCCAACGAGGGCAGTCCCCAGTTCTCAATGAGCAGTTCTTC. This codes for CASSQRGQSPVLNEQFF.

This clone was observed a few times. V gene TRBV6-2 or TRBV6-3 combines with J gene TRBJ2-7; D perhaps matches TRBD2 (6 bases). Trimming removed 5 bases from V and 3 bases from J, with 14 bases in between. Germline V lookup: CDR1 MNHEY, CDR2 SVGEGT. The CDR3 has 14 residues. Here the CDR3 DNA reads TGTGCCAGCAGTGCGGGACTGGAAAGCTACGAGCAGTACTTC. This translates into CASSAGLESYEQYF.

This clone was detected a few times. The V call is TRBV19, the J call TRBJ2-1, with 10 bases identical to TRBD2. Per the germline V gene, CDR1 is LNHDA and CDR2 is SQIVND (reference sequence). V lost 7 bases to trimming and J lost 1 base; unmatched junction nucleotides: 7. The CDR3 is 16 residues long. The CDR3 here is CASKGSGRRSYNEQFF. CDR3 in DNA: TGTGCCAGTAAGGGTAGCGGGAGGAGGTCCTACAATGAGCAGTTCTTC.

The chain joins TRBV19 to TRBJ2-3, with 7 bases matching TRBD2. With V trimmed by 2 bases and J by 5 bases, 4 bases remained unmatched. The CDR3 is 14 residues long. Germline lookup yields CDR1 LNHDA and CDR2 SQIVND (reference sequence). The DNA for the CDR3 is TGTGCCAGTAGTATATCGGGGGGAGGAGATACGCAGTATTTT. This translates into CASSISGGGDTQYF.

This clone was counted a single time. The CDR3 here is CASSARDRVDTEQFF. As DNA, the CDR3 is TGTGCCAGCAGCGCCCGGGACAGAGTGGATACTGAGCAGTTCTTC. The chain employs TRBV11-3 and TRBJ2-1; 7 bases line up with TRBD1. The germline V gene encodes CDR1 SGHNT and CDR2 YENEEA. Germline trimming cut 5 bases from V and 9 bases from J; bases unmatched to any gene: 13. There are 15 residues in the CDR3.

The CDR3 nucleotides read TGTGCCACCAGCAGAGATCCGGACAGGGTTTACGAGCAGTACTTC. This encodes CATSRDPDRVYEQYF. The chain employs TRBV15 and TRBJ2-7; 8 bases fit TRBD1. Germline CDR1 reads LNHNV; CDR2 reads YYDKDF (reference sequence). Unmatched junction bases numbered 5, after V lost 0 bases and J lost 4 bases. CDR3 size: 15 residues.

The chain has TRBV2 and TRBJ2-7, with unresolved D. This CDR3 has 12 amino acids. Germline V gives CDR1 SNHLY, CDR2 FYNNEI. V was trimmed by 8 bases and J by 0 bases, leaving 8 bases between them. CDR3 sequence: CASCQDSYEQYF. The CDR3 region has the DNA TGTGCCAGCTGCCAGGACTCCTACGAGCAGTACTTC.